Here is one T cell receptor (beta chain) with its context. No antigen is known for it. V was clipped by 2 bases and J by 7 bases; unmatched bases: 5. The V gene's germline CDR1 is SGHTA and CDR2 FQGNSA. This CDR3 contains 15 residues. The data stem from a study of cytomegalovirus exposure and HLA in healthy donors. Overall study findings and caveats: The study dropped some indistinguishable V segments, TRBV6-2 and TRBV6-3 among them. Presence/absence analyses assumed roughly uniform sequencing depth across donors, which may not hold. In a later analysis, fewer than 20,000 TCR beta sequences were associated with HLA alleles at 0.05 false discovery rate. Association of a missense DCLRE1C variant with TCR beta V- and J-gene trimming was reported in a later analysis.

Vbeta (60) and Jbeta (13) primers were used in the PCR. TCRdb's copy holds only in-frame clones and misses some; the assay was immunoSEQ multiplex PCR. The table shows under 130,000 clones, with 60% to 75% occurring only once. This sequence was found in a man in his forties or fifties in good health and CMV-seropositive. Source material: PBMCs. This chain uses TRBV7-2 with TRBJ2-1; 10 nucleotides line up with TRBD2. The CDR3 region has the DNA TGTGCCAGCAGCTTATTAGCGGGAGGTGTAAATGAGCAGTTCTTC. It yields the protein CASSLLAGGVNEQFF.